This T cell receptor (beta chain) was identified during a study of blood T cell repertoires in COVID-19. Study details: The cDNA or gDNA used as material had been derived from T cells, B-cell-depleted T cells, or PBMCs.

Germline V CDR1 and CDR2: MNHEY, SVGEGT. The junction had 0 bases not matched to a gene; V was cut back by 2 bases and J by 3 bases. The CDR3 consists of 14 residues. Original analysis: Quantification of nucleated cells was approximated via reference gene primer amplification. Sequenced by immunoSEQ multiplex PCR; TCRdb stores in-frame clones only, minus some. Clone size and V and J calls were adopted from that table, with D and trimming inferred from the DNA. The table lists over 50,000 clones, around 83% of them singletons. The source of this sequence is a man between 65 and 85 years old with active COVID-19. What was sequenced was peripheral blood. The chain carries TRBV6-2 or TRBV6-3 and TRBJ2-7, with 11 bases matching TRBD2. CDR3 sequence (DNA): TGTGCCAGCAGTTACGGGACTAGCGGCTACGAGCAGTACTTC. As protein: CASSYGTSGYEQYF.